This T cell receptor (beta chain) was observed in a study of PD-1 blockade in mismatch repair-deficient tumors. The CDR3 loop spans 16 amino acids. V dropped 5 bases and J dropped 0 bases, with 14 bases sitting between them. Germline V gene lookup returns CDR1 SGHNT and CDR2 YENEEA. Only in-frame clones appear in the TCRdb table, and some are missing; sequencing was by immunoSEQ multiplex PCR. The sample shows around 110,000 clones, 60% to 85% of them seen only once. Every patient had mismatch repair deficiency by PCR or immunohistochemistry. TCR sequencing covered a few patients who responded to pembrolizumab.

This rearrangement joins TRBV11-3 to TRBJ2-1; the D gene is possibly TRBD2 (5 bases). The sequences come from peripheral blood, collected 60 weeks after starting pembrolizumab. The receptor was isolated from an adult with mismatch repair-deficient cancer. CDR3 bases: TGTGCCAGCAGCCCTCAAAGCGGTAGCTCCTACAATGAGCAGTTCTTC. This gives the protein CASSPQSGSSYNEQFF.